This T cell receptor beta chain was documented in a study of shared clonotypes between healthy human individuals. Using immunoSEQ multiplex PCR, the repertoire was profiled, and TCRdb retains in-frame clones only, with some absent. This sample yields more than 2 million clones, of which more than 90% are seen a single time; over 0.1% belongs to the top ten. Germline V gene sequence: CDR1 MDHEN, CDR2 SYDVKM. This CDR3 spans 13 amino acids. This TCR was recovered from a man aged 18 to 35 in good health. This chain uses TRBV28 with TRBJ2-2, with a tentative D call TRBD2 (6 bases). The sequencing input was naive CD4+ T cells sorted from blood. The subset was: CD45RA+ positively selected. CDR3 coding DNA: TGTACCGTGGCTAGCGTGAACACCGGGGAGCTGTTTTTT. Its translation: CTVASVNTGELFF.